This is a list of T cell receptor beta chains from one sample in a study of blood T cell repertoires in COVID-19. TCRdb's table, derived via immunoSEQ multiplex PCR, lists solely in-frame clones and lacks some. The sample lists over 100,000 clones, 85% occurring once. Sequencing was performed on peripheral blood. Receptor source: a man in his forties or fifties with acute or convalescent COVID-19. The conserved cysteine and the conserved F or W are not part of the CDR3 here. A D gene is named only where the DNA matches it firmly.

D gene | V gene | CDR3 protein
TRBD1 | TRBV7-9 | ASSTYTGGLISGANVLT
TRBD1 | TRBV19 | ASNNRDRGVSGNQPQH
TRBD1 | TRBV7-9 | ASGAGTGANTIY
. | TRBV5-1 | ASSLAGEQF
. | TRBV12-3/TRBV12-4 | ASSLDAYTEAF
TRBD2 | TRBV7-3 | ASSFSRGGSTDTQY
TRBD1 | TRBV7-2 | ASRRDSRGGYYEQY
. | TRBV7-9 | ASKKTALSYEQY
. | TRBV7-9 | ASSLVGGLYEQY
. | TRBV30 | AWTPSRLASTDTQY